The next 21 T cell receptor beta chains were all read from a single sample in a study of OX40 agonist ivuxolimab in advanced cancers. Sequencing was performed with immunoSEQ multiplex PCR; in TCRdb, only in-frame clones are kept and a portion is missing. The sample yields around 67,000 clones, around 90% seen once. Specimen: CD4+ or CD8+ T cells sorted from blood, collected in a trial of the OX40 agonist ivuxolimab. The source of these receptors is an adult with an advanced solid tumor such as melanoma, head and neck, liver or kidney cancer.

This sequence joins TRBV28 and TRBJ2-5; tentatively, D is TRBD2 (5 bases). Per the germline V gene, CDR1 is MDHEN and CDR2 is SYDVKM. The CDR3 totals 13 residues. V was trimmed by 6 bases and J by 5 bases, leaving 13 bases between them. CDR3 residues: CASRSGGRETQYF. The CDR3 DNA sequence: TGTGCCAGCAGATCGGGCGGGCGTGAGACCCAGTACTTC.

The V and J genes are TRBV2 and TRBJ1-2; 9 bases are a match to TRBD1. CDR3 size: 13 residues. CDR1 is SNHLY and CDR2 is FYNNEI in the germline V gene. J gave up 4 bases and V 7 bases, and 4 bases lay outside the gene matches. The CDR3 nucleotides are TGTGCCAGCAAACAGGGGGCGGGCTATGGCTACACCTTC. The encoded protein is CASKQGAGYGYTF.

The chain uses TRBV7-3 and TRBJ1-6, with a weak D call TRBD1 (6 bases). This CDR3 is 16 amino acids long. The V gene lost 2 bases and the J gene lost 5 bases, with 13 bases spanning the gap. Germline-derived CDR1 and CDR2 are SGHTA and FQGTGA. The CDR3 DNA sequence: TGTGCCAGCAGCTTACTGGGACACTCGAATAATTCACCCCTCCACTTT. Its protein is CASSLLGHSNNSPLHF.

The table lists this clone with a count of one. This sequence joins TRBV28 and TRBJ2-2; D gene unclear. This CDR3 is built from 16 residues. Trimming cost V 3 bases and J 0 bases, with 11 bases left between them. Germline V lookup: CDR1 MDHEN, CDR2 SYDVKM. The DNA for the CDR3 is TGTGCCAGCAGTTTGATAGGCGCCCCGAACACCGGGGAGCTGTTTTTT. This sequence encodes CASSLIGAPNTGELFF.

This clone was seen a single time. This chain uses TRBV6-5 with TRBJ2-1; the match to TRBD2 covers 11 bases. V shed 4 bases and J 4 bases; nucleotides not matched to a gene: 3. The germline V gene has CDR1 MNHEY and CDR2 SVGAGI. This CDR3 spans 15 amino acids. The CDR3 DNA reads TGTGCCAGCAGTTTCCTAGCGGGAGGTTACAATGAGCAGTTCTTC. Amino acid sequence: CASSFLAGGYNEQFF.

This clone was detected only once. The chain couples TRBV5-5 to TRBJ2-2; 10 bases match TRBD2. The junction had 6 bases not matched to a gene; V was cut back by 3 bases and J by 4 bases. Germline loops: CDR1 SGHKS, CDR2 YYEKEE (reference sequence). The CDR3 runs to 16 residues. CDR3 in amino acids: CASSSLAGVSTGELFF. The CDR3 DNA follows: TGTGCCAGCAGCTCCCTAGCGGGAGTATCCACCGGGGAGCTGTTTTTT.

The V call is TRBV29-1, the J call TRBJ2-5; D gene ambiguous. Germline CDR1 is SQVTM and CDR2 is ANQGSEA. The CDR3 runs 12 residues. Trimming removed 8 bases at V and 1 base at J, with 11 bases between. The CDR3 region is CSSKESQETQYF. The CDR3 DNA reads TGCAGCTCGAAAGAGTCCCAAGAGACCCAGTACTTC.

The CDR3 region is CASSRDRQNSPLHF. The CDR3 DNA is TGTGCCAGCAGTAGAGACAGACAGAATTCACCCCTCCACTTT. The chain combines TRBV6-5 with TRBJ1-6; a possible D gene is TRBD1 (5 bases). This CDR3 comprises 14 residues. Trimming shortened V by 5 bases and J by 7 bases, and 12 bases separated the two germline ends. The germline CDR1 and CDR2 sequences are MNHEY and SVGAGI.

The V call is TRBV5-1, the J call TRBJ1-2, with D unresolved. The CDR3 spans 16 residues. The germline V gene encodes CDR1 SGHRS and CDR2 YFSETQ. V gave up 0 bases and J gave up 2 bases, with 14 bases separating them. CDR3 DNA sequence: TGCGCCAGCAGCTTGGGGCAGACTGTTTCGAACTATGGCTACACCTTC. Translation: CASSLGQTVSNYGYTF.

This chain joins TRBV5-8 and TRBJ1-5; D uncertain. Germline CDR1 reads SGHTS; CDR2 reads YDEGEE. The CDR3 runs to 14 residues. The germline V and J ends were trimmed by 4 bases and 5 bases, with 13 bases remaining between them. CDR3 nucleotides: TGTGCCAGCAGCCGGACGTCCCCTTATCAGCCCCAGCATTTT. This encodes CASSRTSPYQPQHF.

The chain uses TRBV11-2 and TRBJ2-7; the D is unclear. The V end was cut by 5 bases, the J end by 1 base, with 15 bases between. This CDR3 region has 15 residues. The germline gives CDR1 SGHAT, CDR2 FQNNGV. Here the CDR3 DNA reads TGTGCCAGCAGCACGCCGGCCTTACTATCCTACGAGCAGTACTTC. Translation gives CASSTPALLSYEQYF.

The V call is TRBV6-7, the J call TRBJ2-5, with D uncertain. TRBV6-7 is assigned to the ORF class and has an uncertain function. Trimming shortened V by 6 bases and J by 5 bases, and 16 bases separated the two germline ends. The CDR3 loop spans 14 amino acids. CDR3 loop: CASSPRAHSETQYF. CDR3 DNA: TGTGCCAGCAGCCCCAGAGCTCACTCGGAGACCCAGTACTTC.

This chain joins TRBV14 and TRBJ1-2; 8 bases are shared with TRBD1. V lost 4 bases to trimming and J lost 2 bases; unmatched junction nucleotides: 3. The CDR3 spans 14 residues. Germline CDR1 SGHDN, CDR2 FVKESK. CDR3 sequence: CASSRQGRNYGYTF. CDR3 in DNA: TGTGCCAGCAGCCGACAGGGGCGCAACTATGGCTACACCTTC.

The rearrangement joins TRBV7-3 to TRBJ2-6; 8 bases fit TRBD1. This CDR3 spans 19 amino acids. Germline loops: CDR1 SGHTA, CDR2 FQGTGA. Trimming at V came to 2 bases and at J to 4 bases, leaving 13 bases not matched to a gene. DNA for the CDR3: TGTGCCAGCAGCTTACCCGTAGGACAGGGTTCGGCCGGGGCCAACGTCCTGACTTTC. The encoded protein is CASSLPVGQGSAGANVLTF.

This clone came up a few times. The chain combines TRBV7-2 with TRBJ1-6; no clear D gene. The CDR3 extends over 12 amino acids. The germline V gene encodes CDR1 SGHTA and CDR2 FQGNSA. Between the trimmed V and J ends, which lost 5 bases and 9 bases, there was a span of 8 bases. The CDR3: CASSPGISPLHF. DNA for the CDR3: TGTGCCAGCAGCCCGGGGATTTCACCCCTCCACTTT. The full variable domain, rest sourced from reference TRBV7-2 and TRBJ1-6, is GAGVSQSPSNKVTEKGKDVELRCDPISGHTALYWYRQSLGQGLEFLIYFQGNSAPDKSGLPSDRFSAERTGGSVSTLTIQRTQQEDSAVYLCASSPGISPLHFGNGTRLTVT.

The genes are TRBV5-1 and TRBJ2-3; D is possibly TRBD1 (5 bases). The CDR3 runs to 15 residues. V was pared by 5 bases and J by 5 bases, with 18 bases between. CDR1 is SGHRS, CDR2 YFSETQ, per germline. DNA for the CDR3: TGCGCCAGCAGGCAACAGGTACCTCTGGGAGATACGCAGTATTTT. Its protein product is CASRQQVPLGDTQYF.

The chain couples TRBV18 to TRBJ1-1; tentatively, D is TRBD1 (5 bases). Looked up from germline, CDR1 is KGHSH and CDR2 is LQKENI. The CDR3 loop spans 16 amino acids. V lost 4 bases, J lost 4 bases, and 19 bases lay in between. CDR3 sequence (DNA): TGTGCCAGCTCACTTCCGGGACGGGGAAAGGGCACTGAAGCTTTCTTT. It is translated as CASSLPGRGKGTEAFF.

The DNA for the CDR3 is TGTGCCAGCAGCTCGGCGGGGGTGACCTACAATGAGCAGTTCTTC. This sequence encodes CASSSAGVTYNEQFF. This chain connects TRBV7-3 to TRBJ2-1, with 7 bases lining up with TRBD2. The V gene's germline CDR1 is SGHTA and CDR2 FQGTGA. CDR3 length: 15 amino acids. Losses at the gene ends were 4 bases for V and 2 bases for J; bases not matched to a gene: 5.

In DNA, the CDR3 is TGTGCCACCCACGGGGGATGGGGTGGTGGCTACACCTTC. Translating it yields CATHGGWGGGYTF. V is TRBV19 and J is TRBJ1-2; tentative D call: TRBD1 (5 bases). The V gene lost 10 bases and the J gene lost 7 bases, with 19 bases spanning the gap. The germline gives CDR1 LNHDA, CDR2 SQIVND (reference sequence). The CDR3 has 13 residues.

The chain couples TRBV6-5 to TRBJ2-3; 8 bases map to TRBD1. In germline, CDR1 is MNHEY, CDR2 SVGAGI. J gave up 4 bases and V 6 bases, and 9 bases lay outside the gene matches. The CDR3 spans 15 residues. The CDR3 is CASSPSRGRADTQYF. In DNA, the CDR3 is TGTGCCAGCAGCCCCTCCAGGGGGCGCGCAGATACGCAGTATTTT.

V is TRBV5-8 and J is TRBJ2-1; 10 bases fit TRBD2. The trim removed 3 bases at V and 9 bases at J, leaving 9 bases unmatched. Germline CDR1 is SGHTS and CDR2 is YDEGEE. The CDR3 runs to 15 residues. The CDR3 nucleotides read TGTGCCAGCAGCTCCGGGCTAGCGGGAGTGGGTGAGCAGTTCTTC. The encoded protein is CASSSGLAGVGEQFF.